The 24 T cell receptor beta chains in this list originate from one sample, sequenced in a study of CD8+ T cells in alopecia areata. Reverse transcribed after extraction, RNA yielded cDNA as the sequencing template. The method was immunoSEQ multiplex PCR; TCRdb's version includes in-frame clones alone and lacks a portion of them. The sample holds about 300,000 clones, and no clone turns up only once. Markers including CD4, CD8alpha, NKG2D and NKG2ACE guided sorting of pooled cutaneous lymph node cells. The sample consisted of CD4+ T cells sorted from a lymph node. These receptors came from a C3H/HeJ mouse with alopecia areata. These mice share the MHC haplotype H2-k.

This clone was detected only a few times. The genes and germline here are from mouse. The DNA ends 4 residues before the CDR3 does, and the rest of the CDR3 is filled in from the germline J gene. The V gene is TRBV5, the J gene TRBJ2-7; TRBD1 matches at 11 bases. The CDR3 has 16 residues. Germline CDR1 is LGHNA and CDR2 is YNLKQL (reference sequence). The CDR3 spells CASSQDSGTGGYEQYF. CDR3 DNA, as far as it was read: TGTGCCAGCAGCCAAGATTCGGGGACAGGGGGTTAT.

This clone was observed a few times. Genes and germline come from the mouse. The read ends 4 residues before the CDR3 terminus; that terminus is restored from the germline J gene. The chain carries TRBV1 and TRBJ2-7; 9 bases are a match to TRBD1. This CDR3 spans 13 amino acids. Germline V gene lookup returns CDR1 NSQYPW and CDR2 LRSPGD (reference sequence). CDR3 in amino acids: CTCSARTGDEQYF. CDR3 DNA, as far as it was read: TGCACCTGCAGTGCGCGGACAGGGGAT.

In the case of this clone: Gene names refer to mouse genes. The read gets to within 4 residues of the CDR3 end, and the germline J gene fills in the rest. The gene calls are TRBV13-3 and TRBJ2-7; 9 positions match TRBD1. The J segment lost 0 bases and the V segment lost 6 bases, leaving 1 base of the junction unmatched. Germline V CDR1 and CDR2: NNHDY, SYVADS. The CDR3 is 13 residues long. CDR3 in amino acids: CASNRGPSYEQYF. The sequenced part of the CDR3 DNA is TGTGCCAGCAACAGGGGGCCCTCCTAT.

By frequency in the sample, this clone is medium-sized. Gene names are the mouse ones. The read ends 4 residues before the CDR3 terminus; that terminus is restored from the germline J gene. The genes are TRBV5 and TRBJ2-7, with D unclear. The CDR3 has 14 residues. The germline gives CDR1 LGHNA, CDR2 YNLKQL (reference sequence). V was clipped by 1 base and J by 0 bases, with 7 bases between them. The part of the CDR3 DNA that was read is TGTGCCAGCAGCCAAGCCTGGAGCTCCTAT. Its translation is CASSQAWSSY. Given in full, the CDR3 is CASSQAWSSYEQYF.

Points on this clone: Any gene name here is a mouse gene name. The read finishes 4 residues shy of the CDR3 end, and the germline J gene is used to complete it. The same CDR3 arises from other DNA sequences in this sample as well. The gene calls are TRBV19 and TRBJ2-1, with 9 bases matching TRBD1. CDR1 is FNHDT and CDR2 is SITEND in the germline V gene (reference sequence). This CDR3 contains 15 residues. J gave up 1 base and V 5 bases, and 4 bases lay outside the gene matches. The CDR3 DNA, read in part, is TGTGCCAGCAGGGGACAGGGAGCAAACTATGCT. Translating it yields CASRGQGANYA. The whole CDR3 sequence reads CASRGQGANYAEQFF.

In its sample, this clone was seen a few times. Germline and genes here are mouse. The DNA ends 4 residues before the CDR3 does, and the rest of the CDR3 is filled in from the germline J gene. The chain combines TRBV5 with TRBJ2-2; TRBD2 matches 11 bases. The germline V gene has CDR1 LGHNA and CDR2 YNLKQL (reference sequence). V gave up 1 base and J gave up 0 bases; unmatched junction bases: 1. The CDR3 covers 17 residues. CDR3 bases read: TGTGCCAGCAGCCAAGGGACTGGGGGGACAAACACCGGG. This sequence encodes CASSQGTGGTNTG. The full CDR3 protein is CASSQGTGGTNTGQLYF.

The sample holds a few counts of this clone. Germline and genes here are mouse. The read terminates 4 residues ahead of where the CDR3 ends, so the germline J gene completes it. This chain joins TRBV13-1 and TRBJ2-1; 9 nucleotides align to TRBD1. The J segment lost 6 bases and the V segment lost 0 bases, leaving 1 base of the junction unmatched. This CDR3 is built from 14 residues. Germline loops: CDR1 NSHNY, CDR2 SYGAGN. CDR3 protein: CASSDVDRGAEQFF. The part of the CDR3 DNA that was read is TGTGCCAGCAGTGATGTGGACAGGGGTGCT.

There are a few counts of this clone. The gene names here belong to mouse. The read terminates 4 residues ahead of where the CDR3 ends, so the germline J gene completes it. Other DNA sequences in this sample translate to the same CDR3. The V call is TRBV13-1, the J call TRBJ1-1, with TRBD1 as a possible D gene (5 bases). CDR1 and CDR2 (germline): NSHNY, SYGAGN. The CDR3 sequence is 15 residues long. The ends were cut back, 0 bases at V and 0 bases at J, with 9 bases in the middle. CDR3 in amino acids: CASSDAGGANTEVFF. The CDR3 bases that were read are TGTGCCAGCAGTGATGCCGGGGGGGCAAACACA.

This clone was seen a handful of times. Gene labels here are mouse ones. The sample contains more than one DNA sequence encoding this CDR3. The CDR3 DNA, read in part, is TGTGCCAGCAGCCAAGATGGACTGGGGGGGTAT. This encodes CASSQDGLGGY. The CDR3, in full, reads CASSQDGLGGYEQYF. This rearrangement joins TRBV5 to TRBJ2-7; 12 bases match TRBD2. With the read ending 4 residues before the CDR3 end, the germline J gene is used to fill in that end. The CDR3 runs to 15 residues. Germline assignment: CDR1 LGHNA and CDR2 YNLKQL (reference sequence).

As to this clone: Each gene name is a mouse one. The sequenced CDR3 bases are TGTGCCAGCAGTGGGGACTTTGCT. It translates to CASSGDFA. The complete CDR3 reads CASSGDFAEQFF. The chain recombines TRBV13-1 with TRBJ2-1, with D perhaps matching TRBD2 (6 bases). The read ends 4 residues before the CDR3 terminus; that terminus is restored from the germline J gene. The CDR3 loop spans 12 amino acids. Between the trimmed V and J ends, which lost 3 bases and 6 bases, there was a span of 7 bases. CDR1 is NSHNY and CDR2 is SYGAGN in the germline V gene.

On this clone itself: The gene symbols are mouse symbols. The DNA read from the CDR3 is TGCACCTGCAGCCCAGGGGGCCCGACA. Its translation is CTCSPGGPT. The whole CDR3 protein reads CTCSPGGPTEVFF. The rearrangement joins TRBV1 to TRBJ1-1, with 8 bases matching TRBD1. The read halts 4 residues ahead of the CDR3 end, with the missing end drawn from the germline J gene. In germline, CDR1 is NSQYPW, CDR2 LRSPGD (reference sequence). CDR3 length: 13 amino acids.

This clone came up a few times. Germline and genes: mouse. Sequencing ends 4 residues short of the CDR3 end; the germline J gene provides the rest. In the same sample, other DNA sequences code for this CDR3. V usage is TRBV5 and J usage is TRBJ2-2; weak D call: TRBD1 (6 bases). Germline loops: CDR1 LGHNA, CDR2 YNLKQL (reference sequence). V dropped 4 bases and J dropped 0 bases, with 9 bases sitting between them. CDR3 length: 15 amino acids. The CDR3: CASSRDRTNTGQLYF. The part of the CDR3 DNA that was read is TGTGCCAGCAGCCGCGACAGGACAAACACCGGG.

This clone was observed a handful of times. Germline and genes here are mouse. The sequence runs out 4 residues before the end of the CDR3; the remainder is reconstructed from the germline J gene. J is TRBJ2-7 and V is TRBV1; tentative D call: TRBD2 (7 bases). With 0 bases removed from V and 3 bases from J, the gap between germline ends came to 15 bases. This CDR3 comprises 16 residues. CDR1 is NSQYPW and CDR2 is LRSPGD in the germline V gene (reference sequence). The CDR3 region is CTCSADVRGAVYEQYF. The CDR3 DNA, read in part, is TGCACCTGCAGTGCAGATGTGCGGGGGGCGGTCTAT. Full variable domain (outside the CDR3, taken from reference TRBV1 and TRBJ2-7): VTLLEQNPRWRLVPRGQAVNLRCILKNSQYPWMSWYQQDLQKQLQWLFTLRSPGDKEVKSLPGADYLATRVTDTELRLQVANMSQGRTLYCTCSADVRGAVYEQYFGPGTRLTVL.

Points on this clone: Gene names are mouse gene names. The read terminates 4 residues ahead of where the CDR3 ends, so the germline J gene completes it. The genes are TRBV13-1 and TRBJ2-2, with 10 bases that match TRBD2. Germline V CDR1 and CDR2: NSHNY, SYGAGN. V dropped 3 bases and J dropped 6; count of bases not matched to a gene: 5. The CDR3 length is 15 residues. Here the CDR3 reads CASSGTGGGAGQLYF. The DNA read from the CDR3 is TGTGCCAGCAGTGGGACTGGGGGTGGGGCCGGG.

The sample holds a few counts of this clone. The gene names given are mouse names. The missing CDR3 end, 4 residues past where the read stops, is filled in from the germline J gene. The rearrangement uses TRBV13-1 and TRBJ2-5, with 10 bases lining up with TRBD2. Germline loops: CDR1 NSHNY, CDR2 SYGAGN. The junction had 3 bases not matched to a gene; V was cut back by 0 bases and J by 2 bases. This CDR3 has 16 residues. The CDR3 spells CASSDAGLGLQDTQYF. CDR3 DNA, as far as it was read: TGTGCCAGCAGTGATGCGGGACTGGGGCTCCAAGAC.

This clone has a handful of counts. Gene names denote mouse genes. Read coverage stops 4 residues before the CDR3 terminus; the germline J gene supplies the remainder. The J gene is TRBJ1-1, the V gene TRBV19; D might be TRBD1 (6 bases). CDR1 is FNHDT, CDR2 SITEND, per germline (reference sequence). The CDR3 runs to 12 residues. The covered CDR3 bases are TGTGCCAGCAGTATGAGGACAGCA. This encodes CASSMRTA. The full CDR3 sequence reads CASSMRTAEVFF.

In regard to this clone: Germline and genes: mouse. The read ends 4 residues early relative to the CDR3; the germline J gene fills the gap. The chain uses TRBV17 and TRBJ2-1, with TRBD1 as a possible D gene (6 bases). The germline CDR1 and CDR2 sequences are MNHDT and YYDKIL. Trimming took off 0 bases at V and 6 bases at J, with 15 bases between the two ends. The CDR3 is 16 residues long. Incomplete CDR3 DNA: TGTGCTAGCAGTAGAGACCCCTCGACAGGCGGTGCT. Translation gives CASSRDPSTGGA. The whole CDR3 sequence is CASSRDPSTGGAEQFF.

This clone was found a few times. Gene names refer to mouse genes. The sequenced fragment ends 4 residues before the CDR3 boundary, so the rest is inferred from the germline J gene. This sample also contains other DNA sequences that code for the same CDR3. The rearrangement joins TRBV13-2 to TRBJ1-2, with D hard to call. Between the trimmed V and J ends, which lost 0 bases and 0 bases, there was a span of 6 bases. The CDR3 sequence is 14 residues long. CDR1 is NNHNN, CDR2 SYGAGS, per germline (reference sequence). The covered CDR3 bases are TGTGCCAGCGGTGATGCACCTGCAAACTCC. Its translation: CASGDAPANS. The whole CDR3 is CASGDAPANSDYTF.

This clone was seen a few times. Gene names are the mouse ones. This sample also contains other DNA sequences that code for the same CDR3. The CDR3 DNA, read in part, is TGTGCCAGCAGTGATCGAGGGGGCTCCTAT. This sequence encodes CASSDRGGSY. The entire CDR3 sequence reads CASSDRGGSYEQYF. The V and J genes are TRBV13-1 and TRBJ2-7; tentatively, D is TRBD1 (6 bases). Read sequence stops 4 residues before the CDR3 end, and the germline J gene provides the missing end. The V gene lost 1 base and the J gene lost 0 bases, with 8 bases spanning the gap. Germline V gene lookup returns CDR1 NSHNY and CDR2 SYGAGN. The CDR3 runs 14 residues.

On this clone: Mouse gene names apply. Coverage ceases 4 residues before the CDR3 finishes, and the germline J gene fills in the end. V and J are TRBV13-3 and TRBJ2-5; D is possibly TRBD1 (7 bases). The CDR3 is made up of 14 amino acids. The germline gives CDR1 NNHDY, CDR2 SYVADS. CDR3 loop: CASSDRGPGDTQYF. The sequenced CDR3 bases are TGTGCCAGCAGTGATAGGGGGCCGGGAGAC.

The sample holds a few counts of this clone. Here the gene names and germline are mouse. The read finishes 4 residues shy of the CDR3 end, and the germline J gene is used to complete it. V usage is TRBV29 and J usage is TRBJ2-5, with TRBD1 matching 10 bases. Per the germline V gene, CDR1 is MSHET and CDR2 is SYDVDS. This CDR3 comprises 13 residues. CDR3 DNA, as far as it was read: TGTGCTAGCAGTAGACAGGGGGCGGAC. Translation: CASSRQGAD. The full CDR3 is CASSRQGADTQYF.

This clone was found a few times. Gene labels here are mouse ones. The read stops 4 residues short of the end of the CDR3; the missing end is completed from the germline J gene. Other DNA variants within this sample encode the same CDR3. This chain connects TRBV31 to TRBJ1-1; D is unclear. Germline CDR1 and CDR2: GKSSPN and SITVG. Trimming stripped 3 bases from V and 0 bases from J, with 5 bases between. The CDR3 is made up of 12 amino acids. CDR3 DNA (partial): TGTGCCTGGAGCCGACAGAACACA. It is translated as CAWSRQNT. Given in full, the CDR3 is CAWSRQNTEVFF.

A note on this clone: Gene names denote mouse genes. With the read ending 4 residues before the CDR3 end, the germline J gene is used to fill in that end. The genes are TRBV13-3 and TRBJ1-2; 7 bases fit TRBD1. CDR1 and CDR2 (germline): NNHDY, SYVADS. The CDR3 has 14 amino acids. The sequenced part of the CDR3 DNA is TGTGCCAGCAGTGCTGACAGGGAAGGGACC. Translating it yields CASSADREGT. The CDR3 reads in full as CASSADREGTDYTF.

Notes on this clone: The genes and germline here are from mouse. The CDR3 protein is CASSQDSQGGTEVFF. The sequenced CDR3 bases are TGTGCCAGCAGCCAAGACAGTCAGGGAGGCACA. The V call is TRBV5, the J call TRBJ1-1; maybe TRBD1 (5 bases). The read ends 4 residues early relative to the CDR3; the germline J gene fills the gap. Per germline, CDR1 LGHNA and CDR2 YNLKQL (reference sequence). The CDR3 extends over 15 amino acids. The ends were cut back, 0 bases at V and 4 bases at J, with 12 bases in the middle.